One and the same sample provided the 26 T cell receptor beta chains below, sequenced in a study of radiation and T cells in renal cell carcinoma. Indicated time point: baseline pretreatment blood. Indicated treatment: 15 Gy SBRT to primary tumor, nephrectomy 4 weeks later. This table comes from immunoSEQ multiplex PCR, and its TCRdb copy is limited to in-frame clones, with some not included. The table has 100,000 to 150,000 clones, roughly four fifths seen once. The sample was blood, taken from a patient whose treatment included radiotherapy and nephrectomy. The receptors were sampled from a woman in her sixties or seventies with renal cell carcinoma.

On this clone: Other DNA sequences from this sample encode an identical CDR3 as well. V gene TRBV7-8 combines with J gene TRBJ1-1; D gene uncertain. The V end lost 6 bases, the J end lost 1 base, and 9 bases lay between the germline ends. This CDR3 comprises 13 residues. Germline V gene data show CDR1 as SGHVS and CDR2 as FQNEAQ. Written as DNA, the CDR3 is TGTGCCAGCAGTTTCGGCCCGAACACTGAAGCTTTCTTT. Amino acid sequence: CASSFGPNTEAFF.

J is TRBJ1-5 and V is TRBV5-1; no clear D. Germline lookup yields CDR1 SGHRS and CDR2 YFSETQ. This CDR3 has 13 amino acids. Trimming left V 0 bases short and J 7 bases short, with 8 bases between. The CDR3 here is CASSLAGGQPQHF. The CDR3 DNA is TGCGCCAGCAGCTTGGCGGGAGGCCAGCCCCAGCATTTT.

In its sample, this clone was seen many times. The chain has TRBV4-3 and TRBJ1-1; D remains ambiguous. Trimming left V 0 bases short and J 3 bases short, with 11 bases between. CDR1 is LGHNA, CDR2 YSLEER, per germline. CDR3 length: 15 amino acids. DNA for the CDR3: TGCGCCAGCAGCCAAGAGTTGTCATCTTACACTGAAGCTTTCTTT. It encodes CASSQELSSYTEAFF.

This chain connects TRBV9 to TRBJ2-1; 7 bases match TRBD1. Trimming took 4 bases from V and 9 from J; bases not matched to a gene: 4. Germline assignment: CDR1 SGDLS and CDR2 YYNGEE. CDR3 size: 12 residues. CDR3 coding DNA: TGTGCCAGCAGCCTAGGGGGCTTTGAGCAGTTCTTC. Protein product: CASSLGGFEQFF. Looking up the rest from reference TRBV9 and TRBJ2-1 gives the full variable domain: DSGVTQTPKHLITATGQRVTLRCSPRSGDLSVYWYQQSLDQGLQFLIQYYNGEERAKGNILERFSAQQFPDLHSELNLSSLELGDSALYFCASSLGGFEQFFGPGTRLTVL.

The V gene is TRBV7-9, the J gene TRBJ2-7; 9 bases are a match to TRBD1. CDR1 is SEHNR and CDR2 is FQNEAQ in the germline V gene (reference sequence). V was clipped by 5 bases and J by 5 bases; unmatched bases: 7. CDR3 length: 14 residues. The CDR3 coding sequence is TGTGCCAGCAGCCCCGGGACAGGGAACCACGAGCAGTACTTC. As protein: CASSPGTGNHEQYF.

J is TRBJ1-2 and V is TRBV6-1; D may be TRBD1 (5 bases). This CDR3 has 13 residues. Trimming cost V 7 bases and J 1 base, with 10 bases left between them. CDR1 is MNHNS and CDR2 is SASEGT in the germline V gene. The CDR3 bases are TGTGCCAGCATCGAGGGGCTTAACTATGGCTACACCTTC. It specifies CASIEGLNYGYTF.

This chain links TRBV18 with TRBJ1-4; D gene unclear. This CDR3 is built from 14 residues. V lost 2 bases and J lost 5, with 9 bases in between. Germline V gene data show CDR1 as KGHSH and CDR2 as LQKENI. CDR3 nucleotides: TGTGCCAGCTCACCAGGGATATCAAATGAAAAACTGTTTTTT. It yields the protein CASSPGISNEKLFF.

This clone appeared a single time. CDR3 region: CASTPDRRHYNEQFF. In DNA, the CDR3 is TGTGCCAGTACCCCGGACAGGCGCCACTACAATGAGCAGTTCTTC. This rearrangement joins TRBV19 to TRBJ2-1; 7 nucleotides align to TRBD1. Germline CDR1 is LNHDA and CDR2 is SQIVND (reference sequence). This CDR3 contains 15 residues. After removal of 7 bases from V and 3 bases from J, the junction contained 9 bases not matched to a gene.

V and J are TRBV27 and TRBJ1-2; D remains unclear. Germline CDR1 is MNHEY and CDR2 is SMNVEV (reference sequence). The V end was cut by 8 bases, the J end by 3 bases, with 13 bases between. This CDR3 is 13 amino acids long. As DNA, the CDR3 is TGTGCCAGCGGTCCGGGCGCTTACTATGGCTACACCTTC. It translates to CASGPGAYYGYTF.

V and J are TRBV7-6 and TRBJ1-1; a weak D match, TRBD1 (6 bases). This CDR3 has 13 amino acids. CDR1 and CDR2 (germline): SGHVS, FNYEAQ. Trimming stripped 5 bases from V and 1 base from J, with 8 bases between. This chain's CDR3 is CASSRTANTEAFF. The CDR3 DNA reads as TGTGCCAGCAGCCGGACAGCGAACACTGAAGCTTTCTTT.

This chain links TRBV5-1 with TRBJ2-7; weak D call: TRBD2 (6 bases). The V gene's germline CDR1 is SGHRS and CDR2 YFSETQ. The CDR3 totals 15 residues. The V and J ends lost 0 bases and 2 bases respectively, with 12 bases between them. The CDR3 loop reads CASSLGGGGAYEQYF. The DNA of the CDR3 is TGCGCCAGCAGCTTGGGTGGCGGAGGGGCCTACGAGCAGTACTTC.

The V gene is TRBV6-1, the J gene TRBJ2-3; 9 positions agree with TRBD1. Germline assignment: CDR1 MNHNS and CDR2 SASEGT. This CDR3 is built from 14 residues. V was clipped by 8 bases and J by 1 base; unmatched bases: 4. CDR3 region: CASVGDRGTDTQYF. The CDR3, as DNA: TGTGCCAGCGTTGGGGACAGGGGCACAGATACGCAGTATTTT.

As DNA, the CDR3 is TGTGCCATCAGGGACAGGGTGGGGACTGAAGCTTTCTTT. It yields the protein CAIRDRVGTEAFF. The gene calls are TRBV10-3 and TRBJ1-1, with 8 bases identical to TRBD1. V gave up 6 bases and J gave up 5 bases; unmatched junction bases: 5. CDR1 ENHRY and CDR2 SYGVKD come from the germline V gene. This CDR3 has 13 amino acids.

The chain is built from TRBV13 and TRBJ2-2; TRBD1 might be the D (5 bases). The CDR3 consists of 14 residues. The V end was cut by 0 bases, the J end by 6 bases, with 8 bases between. Germline CDR1 reads PRHDT; CDR2 reads FYEKMQ (reference sequence). The CDR3 sequence: CASSLGGVPGELFF. The CDR3 nucleotides are TGTGCCAGCAGCTTAGGAGGGGTGCCCGGGGAGCTGTTTTTT.

The rearrangement joins TRBV5-4 to TRBJ2-2; D not certain. The CDR3 sequence is 19 residues long. With 3 bases removed from V and 2 bases from J, the gap between germline ends came to 23 bases. Germline-derived CDR1 and CDR2 are SGHNT and YYREEE (reference sequence). The CDR3 region is CASSSLALTRTDNTGELFF. CDR3 nucleotides: TGTGCCAGCAGCTCTCTGGCCCTTACCCGGACCGATAACACCGGGGAGCTGTTTTTT.

V and J are TRBV19 and TRBJ2-1, with 8 bases fitting TRBD1. Germline CDR1 and CDR2: LNHDA and SQIVND (reference sequence). V lost 7 bases to trimming and J lost 9 bases; unmatched junction nucleotides: 11. The CDR3 length is 14 residues. The CDR3 bases are TGTGCCAGTACAGGACAGGGTAATCATCCTGAGCAGTTCTTC. Residues: CASTGQGNHPEQFF. Full variable domain (remainder filled in from reference TRBV19 and TRBJ2-1): DGGITQSPKYLFRKEGQNVTLSCEQNLNHDAMYWYRQDPGQGLRLIYYSQIVNDFQKGDIAEGYSVSREKKESFPLTVTSAQKNPTAFYLCASTGQGNHPEQFFGPGTRLTVL.

The chain combines TRBV5-1 with TRBJ2-7; TRBD2 might be the D (5 bases). The V end was cut by 3 bases, the J end by 2 bases, with 12 bases between. The germline V gene encodes CDR1 SGHRS and CDR2 YFSETQ. This CDR3 has 14 amino acids. CDR3 protein: CASSSPDGTYEQYF. CDR3 DNA: TGCGCCAGCAGCTCCCCGGACGGGACCTACGAGCAGTACTTC.

The CDR3 region is CASSLSPSGVTDTQYF. The CDR3 bases are TGTGCCAGCAGCTTATCACCTAGCGGGGTCACAGATACGCAGTATTTT. This chain uses TRBV7-8 with TRBJ2-3; 9 bases are shared with TRBD2. Per the germline V gene, CDR1 is SGHVS and CDR2 is FQNEAQ. This CDR3 region has 16 residues. The V and J ends lost 2 bases and 2 bases, in that order; junction bases with no gene match: 5.

On this clone: One end of the junction is discordant with germline, which a read error may explain. The chain couples TRBV18 to TRBJ2-5, with D possibly called TRBD1 or TRBD2 (5 bases each). Germline V gene lookup returns CDR1 KGHSH and CDR2 LQKENI. The CDR3 totals 16 residues. In DNA, the CDR3 is TGTGCCAGCTCACCAATATCCGGGGCGGTCCAAAAGACCCAGTACTTC. Translation gives CASSPISGAVQKTQYF.

The V gene is TRBV7-9, the J gene TRBJ2-7; 7 bases are shared with TRBD1. CDR3 length: 14 residues. CDR1 is SEHNR and CDR2 is FQNEAQ in the germline V gene (reference sequence). With V trimmed by 5 bases and J by 5 bases, 9 bases remained unmatched. The CDR3: CASSPDRVWHEQYF. In DNA, the CDR3 is TGTGCCAGCAGCCCCGACAGGGTTTGGCACGAGCAGTACTTC.

J is TRBJ2-3 and V is TRBV6-5; maybe TRBD1 (5 bases). The CDR3 length is 15 residues. Trimming shortened V by 2 bases and J by 1 base, and 10 bases separated the two germline ends. Germline V lookup: CDR1 MNHEY, CDR2 SVGAGI. CDR3 region: CASSYQGLGTDTQYF. The DNA of the CDR3 is TGTGCCAGCAGTTACCAGGGATTGGGCACAGATACGCAGTATTTT.

This clone was detected only a few times. This chain links TRBV14 with TRBJ2-1; D possibly corresponds to TRBD1 (6 bases). CDR3 length: 13 amino acids. Trimming stripped 1 base from V and 10 bases from J, with 11 bases between. CDR1 and CDR2 from the germline V gene are SGHDN and FVKESK. The CDR3 region has the DNA TGTGCCAGCAGCCAAGTAGGGGGAGCGGAGCAGTTCTTC. Encoded protein: CASSQVGGAEQFF.

This clone has just one count. The chain combines TRBV4-3 with TRBJ2-1, with 10 nucleotides matching TRBD2. CDR3 length: 15 amino acids. Germline V lookup: CDR1 LGHNA, CDR2 YSLEER. Trimming at V came to 3 bases and at J to 5 bases, leaving 4 bases not matched to a gene. CDR3 DNA sequence: TGCGCCAGCAGCCAGGGGACTAGCGAGAACAATGAGCAGTTCTTC. Translated: CASSQGTSENNEQFF.

This chain uses TRBV5-1 with TRBJ2-7, with 7 positions matching TRBD1. The junction had 8 bases not matched to a gene; V was cut back by 0 bases and J by 5 bases. Germline CDR1 reads SGHRS; CDR2 reads YFSETQ. This CDR3 has 15 residues. CDR3 DNA: TGCGCCAGCAGCTTGGTCATAGGGGGCCGGGACGAGCAGTACTTC. Translation: CASSLVIGGRDEQYF.

The chain recombines TRBV5-6 with TRBJ1-2; 9 bases match TRBD1. Germline V gene sequence: CDR1 SGHDT, CDR2 YYEEEE. The CDR3 spans 13 residues. J gave up 5 bases and V 6 bases, and 5 bases lay outside the gene matches. CDR3 region: CASINDRGYGYTF. For the CDR3, the DNA is TGTGCCAGCATCAATGACAGGGGGTATGGCTACACCTTC.

V is TRBV19 and J is TRBJ1-1; maybe TRBD1 (6 bases). With 5 bases removed from V and 4 bases from J, the gap between germline ends came to 23 bases. The germline gives CDR1 LNHDA, CDR2 SQIVND (reference sequence). The length of the CDR3 is 17 residues. CDR3 residues: CASSPSPQQGRGTEAFF. Here the CDR3 DNA reads TGTGCCAGTAGTCCCTCCCCCCAACAGGGACGGGGCACTGAAGCTTTCTTT.